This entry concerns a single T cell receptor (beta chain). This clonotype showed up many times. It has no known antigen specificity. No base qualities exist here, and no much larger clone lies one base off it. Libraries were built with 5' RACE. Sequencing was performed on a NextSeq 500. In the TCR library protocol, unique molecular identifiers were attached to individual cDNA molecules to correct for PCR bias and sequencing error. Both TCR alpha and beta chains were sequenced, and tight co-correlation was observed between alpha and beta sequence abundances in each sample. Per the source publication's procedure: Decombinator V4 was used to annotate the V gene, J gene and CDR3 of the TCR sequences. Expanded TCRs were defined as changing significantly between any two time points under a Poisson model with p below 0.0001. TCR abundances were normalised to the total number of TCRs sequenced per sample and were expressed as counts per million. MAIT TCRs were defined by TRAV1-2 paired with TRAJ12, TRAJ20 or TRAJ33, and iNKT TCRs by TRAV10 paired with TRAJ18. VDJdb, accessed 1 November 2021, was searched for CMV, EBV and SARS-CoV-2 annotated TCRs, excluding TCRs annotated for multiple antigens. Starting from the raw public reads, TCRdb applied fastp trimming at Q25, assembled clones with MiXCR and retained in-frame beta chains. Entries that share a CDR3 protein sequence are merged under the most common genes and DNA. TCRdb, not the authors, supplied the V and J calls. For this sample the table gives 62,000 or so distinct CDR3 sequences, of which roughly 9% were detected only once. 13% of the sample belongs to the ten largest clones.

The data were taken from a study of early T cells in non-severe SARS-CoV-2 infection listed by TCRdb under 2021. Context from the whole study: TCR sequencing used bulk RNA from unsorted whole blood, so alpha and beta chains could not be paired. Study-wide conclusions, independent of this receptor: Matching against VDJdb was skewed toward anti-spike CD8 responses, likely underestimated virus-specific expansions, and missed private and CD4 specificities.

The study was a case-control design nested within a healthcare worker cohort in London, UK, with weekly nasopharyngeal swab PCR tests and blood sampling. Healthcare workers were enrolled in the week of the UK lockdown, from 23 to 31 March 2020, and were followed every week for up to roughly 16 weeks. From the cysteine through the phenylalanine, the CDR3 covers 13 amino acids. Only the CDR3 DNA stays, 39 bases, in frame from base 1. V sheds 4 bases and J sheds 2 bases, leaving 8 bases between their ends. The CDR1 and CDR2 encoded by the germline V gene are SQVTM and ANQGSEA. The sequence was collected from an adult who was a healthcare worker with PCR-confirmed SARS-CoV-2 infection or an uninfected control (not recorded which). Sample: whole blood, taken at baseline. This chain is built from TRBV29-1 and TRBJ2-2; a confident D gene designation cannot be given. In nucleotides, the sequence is TGCAGCGTTGGCATAAAAAACACCGGGGAGCTGTTTTTT. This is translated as CSVGIKNTGELFF.